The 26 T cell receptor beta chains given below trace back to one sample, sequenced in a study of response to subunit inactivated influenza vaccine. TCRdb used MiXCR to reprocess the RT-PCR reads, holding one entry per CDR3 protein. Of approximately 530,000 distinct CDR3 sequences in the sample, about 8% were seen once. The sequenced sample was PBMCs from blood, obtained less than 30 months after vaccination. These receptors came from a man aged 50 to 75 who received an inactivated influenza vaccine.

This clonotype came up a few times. The CDR3, as DNA: TGCAGTGCTAGAGTAGGGACTCATTTCGAGCAGTACTTC. This sequence encodes CSARVGTHFEQYF. The gene calls are TRBV20-1 and TRBJ2-7; TRBD2 is a possible D gene (6 bases). The CDR3 has 13 amino acids. CDR1 and CDR2 (germline): DFQATT, SNEGSKA (reference sequence). Trimming stripped 1 base from V and 6 bases from J, with 13 bases between.

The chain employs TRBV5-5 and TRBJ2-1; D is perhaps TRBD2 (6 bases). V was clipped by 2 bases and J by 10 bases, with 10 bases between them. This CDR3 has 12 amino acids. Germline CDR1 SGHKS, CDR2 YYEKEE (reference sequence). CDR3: CASSFLEGEQFF. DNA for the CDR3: TGTGCCAGCAGCTTTTTGGAGGGGGAGCAGTTCTTC.

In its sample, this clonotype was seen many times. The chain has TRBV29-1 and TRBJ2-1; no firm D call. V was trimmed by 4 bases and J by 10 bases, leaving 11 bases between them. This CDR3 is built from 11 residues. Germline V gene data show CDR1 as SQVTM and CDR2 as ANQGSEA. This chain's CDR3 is CSVGPGREQFF. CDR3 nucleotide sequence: TGCAGCGTTGGTCCCGGCAGAGAGCAGTTCTTC.

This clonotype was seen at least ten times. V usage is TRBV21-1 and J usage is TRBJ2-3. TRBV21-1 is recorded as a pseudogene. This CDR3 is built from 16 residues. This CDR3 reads CASTTLDDHYTDTQYF. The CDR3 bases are TGTGCCAGCACCACCCTAGATGATCATTACACAGATACGCAGTATTTT.

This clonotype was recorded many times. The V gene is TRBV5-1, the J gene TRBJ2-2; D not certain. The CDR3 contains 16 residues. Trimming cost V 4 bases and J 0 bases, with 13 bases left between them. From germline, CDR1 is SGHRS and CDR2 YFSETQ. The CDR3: CASSQRTAPNTGELFF. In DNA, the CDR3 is TGCGCCAGCAGCCAGAGGACGGCCCCGAACACCGGGGAGCTGTTTTTT.

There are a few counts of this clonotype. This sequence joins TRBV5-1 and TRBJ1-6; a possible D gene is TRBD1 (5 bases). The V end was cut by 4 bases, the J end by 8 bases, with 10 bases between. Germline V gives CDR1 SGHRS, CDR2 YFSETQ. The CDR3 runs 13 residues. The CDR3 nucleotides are TGCGCCAGCAGCCGGGACGGGTATTCACCCCTCCACTTT. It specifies CASSRDGYSPLHF.

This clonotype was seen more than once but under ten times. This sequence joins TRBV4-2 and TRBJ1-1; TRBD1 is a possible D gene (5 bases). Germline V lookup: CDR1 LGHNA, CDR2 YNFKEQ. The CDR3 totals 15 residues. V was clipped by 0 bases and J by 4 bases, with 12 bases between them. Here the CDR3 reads CASSQEPRVGTEAFF. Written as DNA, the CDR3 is TGTGCCAGCAGCCAAGAGCCCAGGGTTGGCACTGAAGCTTTCTTT.

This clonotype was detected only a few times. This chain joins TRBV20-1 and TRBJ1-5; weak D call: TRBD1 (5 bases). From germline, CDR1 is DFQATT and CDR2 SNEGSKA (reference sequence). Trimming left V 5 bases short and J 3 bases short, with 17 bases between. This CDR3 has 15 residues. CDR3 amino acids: CSAPAGRVNNQPQHF. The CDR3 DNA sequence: TGCAGTGCTCCCGCCGGCAGGGTCAACAATCAGCCCCAGCATTTT.

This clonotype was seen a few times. The CDR3 region is CSARDLQDRNEKLFF. The CDR3 DNA follows: TGCAGTGCTAGAGATTTGCAGGATCGTAATGAAAAACTGTTTTTT. The chain is built from TRBV20-1 and TRBJ1-4; D is undetermined. V gave up 0 bases and J gave up 4 bases, with 12 bases separating them. This CDR3 is 15 amino acids long. CDR1 DFQATT and CDR2 SNEGSKA come from the germline V gene (reference sequence).

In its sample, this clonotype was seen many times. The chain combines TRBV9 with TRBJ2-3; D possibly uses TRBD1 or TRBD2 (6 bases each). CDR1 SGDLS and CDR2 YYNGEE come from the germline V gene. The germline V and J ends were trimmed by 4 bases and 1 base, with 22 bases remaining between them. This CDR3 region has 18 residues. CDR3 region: CASSPEGGGVWGTDTQYF. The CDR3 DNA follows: TGTGCCAGCAGCCCAGAGGGGGGCGGGGTATGGGGCACAGATACGCAGTATTTT.

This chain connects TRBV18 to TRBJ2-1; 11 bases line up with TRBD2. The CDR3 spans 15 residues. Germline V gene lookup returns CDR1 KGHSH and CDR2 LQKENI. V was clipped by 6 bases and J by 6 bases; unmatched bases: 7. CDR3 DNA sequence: TGTGCCAGCTCGCCGCCCCTAGCGGGAGGCAATGAGCAGTTCTTC. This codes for CASSPPLAGGNEQFF.

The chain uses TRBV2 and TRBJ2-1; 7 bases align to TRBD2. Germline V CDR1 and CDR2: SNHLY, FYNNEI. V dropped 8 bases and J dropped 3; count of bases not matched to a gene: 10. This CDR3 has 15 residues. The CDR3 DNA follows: TGTGCCAGCCGACGGGGACTAAATGACTACAATGAGCAGTTCTTC. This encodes CASRRGLNDYNEQFF. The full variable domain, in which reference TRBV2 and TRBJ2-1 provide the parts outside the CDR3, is EPEVTQTPSHQVTQMGQEVILRCVPISNHLYFYWYRQILGQKVEFLVSFYNNEISEKSEIFDDQFSVERPDGSNFTLKIRSTKLEDSAMYFCASRRGLNDYNEQFFGPGTRLTVL.

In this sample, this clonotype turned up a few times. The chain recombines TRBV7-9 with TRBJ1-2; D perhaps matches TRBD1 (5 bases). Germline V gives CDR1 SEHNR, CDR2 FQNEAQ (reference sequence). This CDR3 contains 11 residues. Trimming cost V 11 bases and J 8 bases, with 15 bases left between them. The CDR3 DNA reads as TGTGCCTCCTTAGGGGAAGACGGCTACACCTTC. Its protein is CASLGEDGYTF.

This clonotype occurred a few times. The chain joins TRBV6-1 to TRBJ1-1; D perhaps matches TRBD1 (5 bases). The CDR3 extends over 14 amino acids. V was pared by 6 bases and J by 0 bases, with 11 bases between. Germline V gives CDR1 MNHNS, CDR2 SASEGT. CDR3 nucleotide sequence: TGTGCCAGCAGGGGCGGGGGGTTGAACACTGAAGCTTTCTTT. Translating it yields CASRGGGLNTEAFF.

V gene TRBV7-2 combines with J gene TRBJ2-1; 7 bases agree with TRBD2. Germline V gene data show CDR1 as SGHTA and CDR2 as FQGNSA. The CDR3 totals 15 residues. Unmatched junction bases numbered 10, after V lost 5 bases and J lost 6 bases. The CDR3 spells CASSRVWEGSNEQFF. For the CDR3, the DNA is TGTGCCAGCAGCCGTGTTTGGGAGGGGTCCAATGAGCAGTTCTTC.

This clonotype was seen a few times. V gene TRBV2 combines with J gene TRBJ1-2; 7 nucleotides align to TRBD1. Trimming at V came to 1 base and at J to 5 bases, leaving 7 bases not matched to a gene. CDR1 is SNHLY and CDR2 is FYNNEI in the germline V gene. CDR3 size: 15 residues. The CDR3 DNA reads TGTGCCAGCAGTGAAGATGGAGGGGGCGTTTATGGCTACACCTTC. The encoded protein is CASSEDGGGVYGYTF. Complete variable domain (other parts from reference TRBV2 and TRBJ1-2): EPEVTQTPSHQVTQMGQEVILRCVPISNHLYFYWYRQILGQKVEFLVSFYNNEISEKSEIFDDQFSVERPDGSNFTLKIRSTKLEDSAMYFCASSEDGGGVYGYTFGSGTRLTVV.

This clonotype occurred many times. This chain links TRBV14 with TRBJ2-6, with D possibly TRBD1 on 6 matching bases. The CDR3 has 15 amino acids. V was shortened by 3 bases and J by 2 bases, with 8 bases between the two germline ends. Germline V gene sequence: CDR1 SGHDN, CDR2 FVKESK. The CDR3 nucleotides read TGTGCCAGCAGCCAGACAGGAACTGGGGCCAACGTCCTGACTTTC. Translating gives CASSQTGTGANVLTF.

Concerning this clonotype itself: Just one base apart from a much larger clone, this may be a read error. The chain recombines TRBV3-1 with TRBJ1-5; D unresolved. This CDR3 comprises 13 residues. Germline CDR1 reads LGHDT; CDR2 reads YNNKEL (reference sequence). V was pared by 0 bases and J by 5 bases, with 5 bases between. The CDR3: CASSQERDQPQHF. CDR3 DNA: TGTGCCAGCAGCCAAGAAAGGGATCAGCCCCAGCATTTT.

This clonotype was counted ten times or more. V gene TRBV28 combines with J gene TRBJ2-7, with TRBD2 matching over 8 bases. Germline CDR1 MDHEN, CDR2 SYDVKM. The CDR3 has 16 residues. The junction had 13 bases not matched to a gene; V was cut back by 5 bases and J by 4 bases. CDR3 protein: CASSEPLAGLVYEQYF. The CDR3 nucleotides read TGTGCCAGCAGTGAACCCCTAGCGGGCCTGGTTTACGAGCAGTACTTC.

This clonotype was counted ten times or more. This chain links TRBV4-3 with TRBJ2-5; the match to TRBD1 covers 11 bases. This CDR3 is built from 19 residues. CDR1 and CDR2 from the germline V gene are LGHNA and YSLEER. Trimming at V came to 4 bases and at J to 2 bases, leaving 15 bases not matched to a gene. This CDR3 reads CASSRHGTGGSLGQETQYF. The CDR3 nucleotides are TGCGCCAGCAGCCGCCACGGGACAGGGGGGTCCTTGGGGCAAGAGACCCAGTACTTC.

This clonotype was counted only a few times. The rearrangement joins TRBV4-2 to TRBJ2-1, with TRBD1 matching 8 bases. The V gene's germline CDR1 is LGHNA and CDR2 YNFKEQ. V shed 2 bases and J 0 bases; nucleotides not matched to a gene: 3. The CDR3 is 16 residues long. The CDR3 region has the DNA TGTGCCAGCAGCCAACAGACAGGGGCCTCCTACAATGAGCAGTTCTTC. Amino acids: CASSQQTGASYNEQFF.

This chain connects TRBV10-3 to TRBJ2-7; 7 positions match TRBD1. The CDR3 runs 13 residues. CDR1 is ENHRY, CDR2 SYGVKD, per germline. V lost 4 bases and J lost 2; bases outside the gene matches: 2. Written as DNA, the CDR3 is TGTGCCATCAGTGGGGGGACAGCCTACGAGCAGTACTTC. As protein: CAISGGTAYEQYF.

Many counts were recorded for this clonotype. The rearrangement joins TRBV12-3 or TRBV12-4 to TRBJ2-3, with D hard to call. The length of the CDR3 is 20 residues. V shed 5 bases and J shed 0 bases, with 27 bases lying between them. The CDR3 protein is CASSPRRRFVQGRSTDTQYF. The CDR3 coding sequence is TGTGCCAGCAGTCCCCGAAGACGGTTCGTTCAAGGAAGGAGCACAGATACGCAGTATTTT.

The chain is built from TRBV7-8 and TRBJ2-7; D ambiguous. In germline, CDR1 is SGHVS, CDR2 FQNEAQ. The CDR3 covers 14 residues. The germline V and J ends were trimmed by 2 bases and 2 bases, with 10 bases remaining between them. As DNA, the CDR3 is TGTGCCAGCAGCTTATTATACAGCCCCTACGAGCAGTACTTC. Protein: CASSLLYSPYEQYF.

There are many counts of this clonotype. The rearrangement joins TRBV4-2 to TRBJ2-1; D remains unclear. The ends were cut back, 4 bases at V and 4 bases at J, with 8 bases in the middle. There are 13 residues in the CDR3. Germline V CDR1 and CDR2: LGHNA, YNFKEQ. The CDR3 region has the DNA TGTGCCAGCAGCCCCGCAGGTTACAATGAGCAGTTCTTC. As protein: CASSPAGYNEQFF.

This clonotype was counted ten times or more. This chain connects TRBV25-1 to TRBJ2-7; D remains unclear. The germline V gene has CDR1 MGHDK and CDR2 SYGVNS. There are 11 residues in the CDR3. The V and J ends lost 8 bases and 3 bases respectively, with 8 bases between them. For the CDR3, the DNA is TGTGCCAGCGGGAAAAACTACGAGCAGTACTTC. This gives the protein CASGKNYEQYF.